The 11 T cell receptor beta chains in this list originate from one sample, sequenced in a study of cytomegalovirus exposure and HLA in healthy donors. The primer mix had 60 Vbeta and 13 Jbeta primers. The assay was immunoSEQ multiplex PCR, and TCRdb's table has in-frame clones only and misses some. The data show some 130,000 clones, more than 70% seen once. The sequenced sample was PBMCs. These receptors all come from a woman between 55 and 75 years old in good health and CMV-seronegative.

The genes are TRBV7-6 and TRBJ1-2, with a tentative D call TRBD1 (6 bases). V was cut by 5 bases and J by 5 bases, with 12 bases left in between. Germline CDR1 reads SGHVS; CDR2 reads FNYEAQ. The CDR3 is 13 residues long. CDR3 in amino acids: CASSVIQGYGYTF. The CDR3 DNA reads TGTGCCAGCAGCGTTATTCAGGGGTATGGCTACACCTTC. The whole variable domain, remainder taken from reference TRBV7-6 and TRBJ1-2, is GAGVSQSPRYKVTKRGQDVALRCDPISGHVSLYWYRQALGQGPEFLTYFNYEAQQDKSGLPNDRFSAERPEGSISTLTIQRTEQRDSAMYRCASSVIQGYGYTFGSGTRLTVV.

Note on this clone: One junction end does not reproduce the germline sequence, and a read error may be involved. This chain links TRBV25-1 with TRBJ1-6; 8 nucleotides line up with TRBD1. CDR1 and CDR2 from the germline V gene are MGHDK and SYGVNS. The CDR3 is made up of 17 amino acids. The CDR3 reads CASSHRPRDRLILGGVF. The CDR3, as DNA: TGTGCCAGCAGTCACAGGCCGAGGGACAGGTTAATTCTAGGGGGGGTGTTT.

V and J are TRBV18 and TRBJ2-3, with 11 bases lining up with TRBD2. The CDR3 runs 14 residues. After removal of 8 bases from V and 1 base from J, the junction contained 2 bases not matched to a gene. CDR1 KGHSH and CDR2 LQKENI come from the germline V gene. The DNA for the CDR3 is TGTGCCAGCCAACTAGCGGGGGGCACAGATACGCAGTATTTT. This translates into CASQLAGGTDTQYF.

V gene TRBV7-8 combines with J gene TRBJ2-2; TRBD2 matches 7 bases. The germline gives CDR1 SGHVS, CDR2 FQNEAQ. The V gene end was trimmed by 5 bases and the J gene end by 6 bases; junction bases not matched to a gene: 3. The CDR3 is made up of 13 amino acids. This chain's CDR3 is CASSATSAGELFF. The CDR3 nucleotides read TGTGCCAGCAGCGCTACTAGCGCCGGGGAGCTGTTTTTT.

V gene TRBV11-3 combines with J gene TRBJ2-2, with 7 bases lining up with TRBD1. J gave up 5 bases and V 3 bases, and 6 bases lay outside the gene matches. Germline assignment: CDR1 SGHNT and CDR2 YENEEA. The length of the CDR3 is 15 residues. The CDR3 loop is CASSLTGKGTGELFF. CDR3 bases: TGTGCCAGCAGCTTGACAGGGAAGGGGACCGGGGAGCTGTTTTTT.

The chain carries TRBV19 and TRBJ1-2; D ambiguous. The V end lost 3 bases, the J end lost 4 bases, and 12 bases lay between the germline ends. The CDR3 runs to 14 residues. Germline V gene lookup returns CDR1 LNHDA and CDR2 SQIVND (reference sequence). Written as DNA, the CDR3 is TGTGCCAGTAGTATGAACCTTCTGAGCTATGGCTACACCTTC. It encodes CASSMNLLSYGYTF.

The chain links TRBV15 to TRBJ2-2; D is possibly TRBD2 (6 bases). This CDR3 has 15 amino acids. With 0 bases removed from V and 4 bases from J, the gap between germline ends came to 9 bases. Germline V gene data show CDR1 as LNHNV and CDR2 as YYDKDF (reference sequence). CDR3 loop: CATSRESRGTGELFF. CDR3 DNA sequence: TGTGCCACCAGCAGAGAATCGCGGGGCACCGGGGAGCTGTTTTTT.

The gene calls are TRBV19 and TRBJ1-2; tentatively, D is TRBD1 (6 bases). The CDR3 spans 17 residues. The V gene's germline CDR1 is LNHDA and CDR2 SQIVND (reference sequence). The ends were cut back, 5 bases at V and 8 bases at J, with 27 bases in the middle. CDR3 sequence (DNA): TGTGCCAGTAGTTCCCAAATGGCCCAGGGGAGACGGGAAGGCTACACCTTC. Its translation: CASSSQMAQGRREGYTF.

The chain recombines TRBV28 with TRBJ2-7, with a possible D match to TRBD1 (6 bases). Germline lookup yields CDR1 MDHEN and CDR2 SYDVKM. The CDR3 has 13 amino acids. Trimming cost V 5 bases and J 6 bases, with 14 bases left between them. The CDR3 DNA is TGTGCCAGCAGTGAGACAGGTTTTGGCGAGCAGTACTTC. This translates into CASSETGFGEQYF.

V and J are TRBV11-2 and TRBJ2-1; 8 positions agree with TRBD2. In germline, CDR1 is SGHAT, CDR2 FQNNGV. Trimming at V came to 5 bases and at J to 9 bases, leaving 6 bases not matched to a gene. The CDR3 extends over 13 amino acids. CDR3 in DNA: TGTGCCAGCAGCAATAGCGGGATGGGTGAGCAGTTCTTC. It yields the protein CASSNSGMGEQFF.

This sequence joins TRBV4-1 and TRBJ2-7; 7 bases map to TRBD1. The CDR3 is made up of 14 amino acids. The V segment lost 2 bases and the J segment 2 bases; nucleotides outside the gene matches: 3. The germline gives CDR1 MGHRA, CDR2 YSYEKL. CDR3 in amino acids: CASSQLGQAYEQYF. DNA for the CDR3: TGCGCCAGCAGCCAACTCGGACAGGCCTACGAGCAGTACTTC.